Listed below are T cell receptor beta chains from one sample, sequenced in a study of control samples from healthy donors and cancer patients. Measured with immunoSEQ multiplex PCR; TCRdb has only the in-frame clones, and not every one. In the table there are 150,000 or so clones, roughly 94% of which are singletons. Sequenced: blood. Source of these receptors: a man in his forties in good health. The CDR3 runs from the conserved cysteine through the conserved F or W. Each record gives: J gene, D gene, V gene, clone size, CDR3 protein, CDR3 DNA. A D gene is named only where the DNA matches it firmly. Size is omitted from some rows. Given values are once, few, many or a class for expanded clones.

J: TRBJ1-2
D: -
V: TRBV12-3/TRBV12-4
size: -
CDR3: CASSSSGERGYTF
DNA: TGTGCCAGCAGTTCGTCTGGGGAAAGGGGCTACACCTTC

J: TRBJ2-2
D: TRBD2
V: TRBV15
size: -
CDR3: CATSSSGGAPGELFF
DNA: TGTGCCACCAGCAGTAGCGGGGGGGCGCCCGGGGAGCTGTTTTTT

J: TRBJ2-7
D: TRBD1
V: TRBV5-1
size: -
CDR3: CASSLGQGSYEQYF
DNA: TGCGCCAGCAGCCTGGGACAGGGGTCCTACGAGCAGTACTTC

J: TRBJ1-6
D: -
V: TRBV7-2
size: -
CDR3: CASSAGTTYNSPLHF
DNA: TGTGCCAGCAGCGCCGGGACAACCTATAATTCACCCCTCCACTTT

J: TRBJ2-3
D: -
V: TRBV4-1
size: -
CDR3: CASSQVWTTSTDTQYF
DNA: TGCGCCAGCAGCCAAGTCTGGACTACTAGCACAGATACGCAGTATTTT

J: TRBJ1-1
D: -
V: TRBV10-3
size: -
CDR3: CATNREENTEAFF
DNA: TGTGCCACCAACAGGGAGGAGAACACTGAAGCTTTCTTT

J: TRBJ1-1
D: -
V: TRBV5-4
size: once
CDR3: CASSPGGNRMNTEAFF
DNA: TGTGCCAGCAGCCCCGGGGGAAACAGGATGAACACTGAAGCTTTCTTT

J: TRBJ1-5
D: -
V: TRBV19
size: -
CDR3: CASSIPYRLGEDQPQHF
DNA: TGTGCCAGTAGTATCCCTTACCGCCTAGGAGAGGATCAGCCCCAGCATTTT

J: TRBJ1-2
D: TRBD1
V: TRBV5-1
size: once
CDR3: CASSAGQGAGYTF
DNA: TGCGCCAGCAGCGCCGGACAGGGGGCTGGCTACACCTTC

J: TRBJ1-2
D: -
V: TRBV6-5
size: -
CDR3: CASRPSDVYGYTF
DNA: TGTGCCAGCAGGCCATCAGACGTCTATGGCTACACCTTC

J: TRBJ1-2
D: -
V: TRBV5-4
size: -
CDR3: CASSLEDTSYGYTF
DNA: TGTGCCAGCAGCTTGGAGGACACCAGCTATGGCTACACCTTC

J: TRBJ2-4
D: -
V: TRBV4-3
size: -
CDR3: CASSQDRDYKNIQYF
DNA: TGCGCCAGCAGCCAAGATCGCGACTACAAAAACATTCAGTACTTC

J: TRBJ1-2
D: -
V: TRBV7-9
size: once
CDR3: CASSNSFYGYTF
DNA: TGTGCCAGCAGCAACTCTTTCTATGGCTACACCTTC

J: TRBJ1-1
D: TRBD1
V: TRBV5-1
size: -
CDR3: CASSLEIGTVMNTEAFF
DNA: TGCGCCAGCAGCTTGGAGATAGGGACAGTAATGAACACTGAAGCTTTCTTT

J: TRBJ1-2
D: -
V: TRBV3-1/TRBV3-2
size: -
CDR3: CASSRVGGYTF
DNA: TGTGCCAGCAGCCGGGTCGGTGGCTACACCTTC

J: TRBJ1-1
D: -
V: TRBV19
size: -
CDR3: CASSMRVGIGTEAFF
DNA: TGTGCCAGTAGTATGAGGGTGGGAATTGGCACTGAAGCTTTCTTT

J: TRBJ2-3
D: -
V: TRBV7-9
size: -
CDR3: CASSPPQGPRKSTDTQYF
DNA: TGTGCCAGCAGCCCACCCCAGGGCCCCCGAAAGAGCACAGATACGCAGTATTTT

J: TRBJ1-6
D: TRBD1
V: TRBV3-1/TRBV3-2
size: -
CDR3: CASSQSQGASSPLHF
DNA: TGTGCCAGCAGCCAATCACAGGGGGCGAGTTCACCCCTCCACTTT

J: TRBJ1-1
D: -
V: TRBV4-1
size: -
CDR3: CASSLRDGTEAFF
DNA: TGCGCCAGCAGCCTCAGGGATGGCACTGAAGCTTTCTTT

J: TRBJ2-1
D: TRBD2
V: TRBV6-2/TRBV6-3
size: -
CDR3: CASSYSASGGGNEQFF
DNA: TGTGCCAGCAGTTACTCGGCTAGCGGGGGAGGAAATGAGCAGTTCTTC

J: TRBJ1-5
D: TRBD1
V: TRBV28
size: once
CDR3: CASRTDRGLTSYQPQHF
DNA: TGTGCCAGCAGAACCGACAGGGGGCTGACCTCCTATCAGCCCCAGCATTTT

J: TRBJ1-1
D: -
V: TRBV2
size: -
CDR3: CASSRGALVSPPTEAFF
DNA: TGTGCCAGCAGTAGGGGGGCGCTGGTATCCCCCCCCACTGAAGCTTTCTTT

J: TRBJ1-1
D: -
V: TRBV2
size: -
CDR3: CASDTGKGDTEAFF
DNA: TGTGCCAGCGATACAGGGAAGGGGGACACTGAAGCTTTCTTT

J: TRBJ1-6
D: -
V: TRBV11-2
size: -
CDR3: CASSSGFNSPLHF
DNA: TGTGCCAGCAGCTCGGGATTTAATTCACCCCTCCACTTT

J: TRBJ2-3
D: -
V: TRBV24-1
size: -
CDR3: CATSDAGQSWSDTQYF
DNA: TGTGCCACCAGTGACGCCGGACAAAGTTGGTCAGATACGCAGTATTTT

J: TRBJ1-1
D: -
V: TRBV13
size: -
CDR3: CASSPSPNTEAFF
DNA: TGTGCCAGCAGTCCGAGCCCGAACACTGAAGCTTTCTTT

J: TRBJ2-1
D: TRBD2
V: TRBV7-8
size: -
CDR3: CASSPTSGGGDEQFF
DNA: TGTGCCAGCAGCCCGACTAGCGGGGGGGGCGATGAGCAGTTCTTC

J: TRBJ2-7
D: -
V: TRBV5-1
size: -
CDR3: CASSLGGATSYEQYF
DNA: TGCGCCAGCAGCTTGGGGGGGGCTACCTCCTACGAGCAGTACTTC

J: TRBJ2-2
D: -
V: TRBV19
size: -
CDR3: CASSITRSYTGELFF
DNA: TGTGCCAGTAGTATAACCAGGTCCTACACCGGGGAGCTGTTTTTT

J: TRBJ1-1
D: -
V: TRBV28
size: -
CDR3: CASTTHGGNTEAFF
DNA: TGTGCCAGCACTACTCATGGAGGGAACACTGAAGCTTTCTTT

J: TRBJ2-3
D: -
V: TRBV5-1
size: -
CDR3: CASSLAGGGQGDTQYF
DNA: TGCGCCAGCAGCTTGGCTGGAGGGGGGCAGGGAGATACGCAGTATTTT

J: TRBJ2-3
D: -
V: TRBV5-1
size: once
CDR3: CASSLIGGLGSTSTQYF
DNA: TGCGCCAGCAGCTTGATTGGGGGTCTTGGTTCTACAAGTACGCAGTATTTT

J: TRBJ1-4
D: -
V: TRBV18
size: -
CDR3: CASSSLQTGGGEKLFF
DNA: TGTGCCAGCTCATCACTCCAGACGGGGGGCGGCGAAAAACTGTTTTTT

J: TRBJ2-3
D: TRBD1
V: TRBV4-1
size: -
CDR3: CASSQLPTGNTDTQYF
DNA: TGCGCCAGCAGCCAACTACCGACAGGGAACACAGATACGCAGTATTTT

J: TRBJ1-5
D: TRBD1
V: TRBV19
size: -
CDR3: CASSLGQSAYSNQPQHF
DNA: TGTGCCAGTAGTTTGGGACAGTCAGCTTATAGCAATCAGCCCCAGCATTTT

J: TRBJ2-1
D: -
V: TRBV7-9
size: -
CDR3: CASSLEADSYNEQFF
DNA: TGTGCCAGCAGCTTAGAGGCGGACTCCTACAATGAGCAGTTCTTC

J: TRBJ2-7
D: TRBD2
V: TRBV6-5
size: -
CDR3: CASSSRGLAGEEYF
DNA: TGTGCCAGCAGTTCTAGGGGACTAGCGGGGGAGGAGTACTTC

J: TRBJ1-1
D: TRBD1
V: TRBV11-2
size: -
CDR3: CASSSTGVSTEAFF
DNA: TGTGCCAGCAGCTCGACAGGGGTGAGCACTGAAGCTTTCTTT

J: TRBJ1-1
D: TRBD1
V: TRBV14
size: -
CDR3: CASSRITGGTEAFF
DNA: TGTGCCAGCAGCCGCATCACAGGGGGCACTGAAGCTTTCTTT

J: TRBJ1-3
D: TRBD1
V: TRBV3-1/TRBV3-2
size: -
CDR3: CASSQSGTAATGNTIYF
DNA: TGTGCCAGCAGCCAATCCGGGACAGCGGCCACTGGAAACACCATATATTTT

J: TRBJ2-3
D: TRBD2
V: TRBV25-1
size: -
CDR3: CASSRAGATDTQYF
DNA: TGTGCCAGCAGTAGAGCGGGAGCCACAGATACGCAGTATTTT

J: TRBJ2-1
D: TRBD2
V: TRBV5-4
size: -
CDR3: CASSLVGVAGGYNEQFF
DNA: TGTGCCAGCAGCTTGGTCGGGGTAGCGGGGGGCTACAATGAGCAGTTCTTC

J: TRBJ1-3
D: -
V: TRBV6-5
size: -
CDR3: CASGKGSGNTIYF
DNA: TGTGCCAGCGGGAAGGGGTCAGGAAACACCATATATTTT

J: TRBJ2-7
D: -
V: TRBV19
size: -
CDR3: CASSSVVGIDYEQYF
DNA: TGTGCCAGTAGCTCCGTGGTGGGAATAGACTACGAGCAGTACTTC

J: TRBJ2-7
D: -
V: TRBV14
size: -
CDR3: CASSQQGFPYEQYF
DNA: TGTGCCAGCAGCCAACAGGGGTTTCCCTACGAGCAGTACTTC

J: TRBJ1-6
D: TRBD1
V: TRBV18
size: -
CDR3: CASSPRGNSQGDSLHF
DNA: TGTGCCAGCTCACCAAGGGGGAACAGCCAGGGGGATTCACTCCACTTT

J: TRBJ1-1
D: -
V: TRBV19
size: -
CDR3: CASSEGQTAFF
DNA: TGTGCCAGTAGTGAAGGACAGACGGCTTTCTTT

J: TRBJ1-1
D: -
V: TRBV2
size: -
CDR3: CASRTKVGADTEAFF
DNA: TGTGCCAGCAGGACAAAAGTAGGGGCGGACACTGAAGCTTTCTTT

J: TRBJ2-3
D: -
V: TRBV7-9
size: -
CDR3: CASSLGVQFTDTQYF
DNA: TGTGCCAGCAGCTTAGGAGTCCAGTTCACAGATACGCAGTATTTT

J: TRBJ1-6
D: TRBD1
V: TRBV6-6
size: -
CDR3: CASSPLDRVLSWDSPLHF
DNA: TGTGCCAGCAGTCCCCTGGACAGGGTTTTATCTTGGGATTCACCCCTCCACTTT

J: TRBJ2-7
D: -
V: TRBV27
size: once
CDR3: CASSSTVHEQYF
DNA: TGTGCCAGCAGTTCCACAGTTCACGAGCAGTACTTC